The 15 T cell receptor beta chains listed next were all sequenced from one sample in a study of T cell clones after liver transplantation. Clones were sequenced by immunoSEQ multiplex PCR, and TCRdb holds only the in-frame ones, with some missing. Of around 70,000 clones in the sample, around 93% were seen once. The source was CD4+ T cells from blood, collected nearly 26 months after liver transplant. The receptors were sampled from a human patient who received a liver transplant. A subset of T cells may come from the graft donor.

This rearrangement joins TRBV28 to TRBJ2-1, with D unresolved. CDR1 and CDR2 (germline): MDHEN, SYDVKM. This CDR3 region has 12 residues. Trimming left V 6 bases short and J 5 bases short, with 8 bases between. The CDR3 DNA reads TGTGCCAGCAGGGATGGGAACAATGAGCAGTTCTTC. Protein sequence: CASRDGNNEQFF.

This chain links TRBV5-1 with TRBJ1-3; possibly TRBD1 for D (5 bases). Germline CDR1 and CDR2: SGHRS and YFSETQ. The length of the CDR3 is 15 residues. With 0 bases removed from V and 8 bases from J, the gap between germline ends came to 15 bases. The CDR3 loop is CASSLDGSRGDTIYF. As DNA, the CDR3 is TGCGCCAGCAGCTTGGATGGGTCGAGGGGCGACACCATATATTTT. Drawing the rest from reference TRBV5-1 and TRBJ1-3, the complete variable domain is KAGVTQTPRYLIKTRGQQVTLSCSPISGHRSVSWYQQTPGQGLQFLFEYFSETQRNKGNFPGRFSGRQFSNSRSEMNVSTLELGDSALYLCASSLDGSRGDTIYFGEGSWLTVV.

V is TRBV19 and J is TRBJ2-1, with a possible D match to TRBD2 (5 bases). Trimming removed 1 base at V and 2 bases at J, with 18 bases between. CDR1 is LNHDA and CDR2 is SQIVND in the germline V gene (reference sequence). The CDR3 length is 18 residues. CDR3 DNA: TGTGCCAGTAGTATAGCCCGCTCATCGTGGGAGACCTACAATGAGCAGTTCTTC. Protein sequence: CASSIARSSWETYNEQFF. Using reference TRBV19 and TRBJ2-1 for the parts outside the CDR3, the full variable domain is DGGITQSPKYLFRKEGQNVTLSCEQNLNHDAMYWYRQDPGQGLRLIYYSQIVNDFQKGDIAEGYSVSREKKESFPLTVTSAQKNPTAFYLCASSIARSSWETYNEQFFGPGTRLTVL.

In the case of this clone: At one end the junction does not follow the germline gene, possibly because of a read error. The chain combines TRBV20-1 with TRBJ2-7; 8 bases line up with TRBD1. Germline CDR1 is DFQATT and CDR2 is SNEGSKA (reference sequence). CDR3 length equals 10 residues. The CDR3 spells CSAYRDRWIF. CDR3 bases: TGCAGTGCGTACCGGGACAGGTGGATCTTC.

The rearrangement joins TRBV27 to TRBJ2-5; maybe TRBD1 (5 bases). The length of the CDR3 is 13 residues. Deletions cut 2 bases from V and 3 bases from J, with 7 bases between. The germline CDR1 and CDR2 sequences are MNHEY and SMNVEV (reference sequence). CDR3 protein: CASSLKGKETQYF. DNA for the CDR3: TGTGCCAGCAGTTTAAAGGGGAAAGAGACCCAGTACTTC.

The chain uses TRBV12-5 and TRBJ2-1, with TRBD2 matching over 10 bases. The CDR3 contains 16 residues. The V segment lost 7 bases and the J segment 3 bases; nucleotides outside the gene matches: 9. CDR1 and CDR2 (germline): LGHNT, FRNRAP. The chain's CDR3 is CASALLAGVVYNEQFF. The CDR3 DNA reads TGTGCTAGTGCCCTCCTAGCGGGAGTCGTCTACAATGAGCAGTTCTTC.

This chain uses TRBV5-1 with TRBJ2-2; the D is unclear. The V gene's germline CDR1 is SGHRS and CDR2 YFSETQ. This CDR3 is built from 13 residues. V was trimmed by 1 base and J by 5 bases, leaving 6 bases between them. The CDR3 sequence: CASSLIPTGELFF. The CDR3 DNA reads TGCGCCAGCAGCTTGATACCGACCGGGGAGCTGTTTTTT.

The rearrangement links TRBV27 to TRBJ2-1; 14 bases are shared with TRBD2. The CDR3 runs to 18 residues. V gave up 7 bases and J gave up 0 bases; unmatched junction bases: 8. Germline CDR1 and CDR2: MNHEY and SMNVEV (reference sequence). CDR3 DNA: TGTGCCAGCAAAAAGGGACTAGCGGGAGTGATCTCCTACAATGAGCAGTTCTTC. It yields the protein CASKKGLAGVISYNEQFF.

The chain joins TRBV7-9 to TRBJ2-3, with D perhaps given as TRBD1 or TRBD2 (5 bases each). This CDR3 is 14 amino acids long. Germline-derived CDR1 and CDR2 are SEHNR and FQNEAQ (reference sequence). Trimming shortened V by 0 bases and J by 2 bases, and 6 bases separated the two germline ends. The CDR3 nucleotides read TGTGCCAGCAGCTTAGCGGGGGTCACAGATACGCAGTATTTT. Its translation is CASSLAGVTDTQYF.

This chain uses TRBV11-2 with TRBJ2-5; D call uncertain. Germline lookup yields CDR1 SGHAT and CDR2 FQNNGV. This CDR3 has 14 residues. Trimming stripped 1 base from V and 5 bases from J, with 11 bases between. The CDR3 region has the DNA TGTGCCAGCAGCTTAGTGGGTTTTCAGGAGACCCAGTACTTC. This translates into CASSLVGFQETQYF.

V is TRBV27 and J is TRBJ1-2, with no clear D. Germline V gene lookup returns CDR1 MNHEY and CDR2 SMNVEV (reference sequence). Between the trimmed V and J ends, which lost 5 bases and 0 bases, there was a span of 19 bases. This CDR3 region has 17 residues. CDR3 sequence reads: CASSEDHRTGANYGYTF. DNA of the CDR3: TGTGCCAGCAGTGAAGACCATAGGACGGGAGCTAACTATGGCTACACCTTC.

This clone was seen just once. This sequence joins TRBV2 and TRBJ1-5; the D is unclear. V was trimmed by 7 bases and J by 7 bases, leaving 14 bases between them. This CDR3 has 13 amino acids. The germline CDR1 and CDR2 sequences are SNHLY and FYNNEI. This chain's CDR3 is CASTGGIGQPQHF. For the CDR3, the DNA is TGTGCCAGCACTGGAGGGATCGGCCAGCCCCAGCATTTT.

CDR3 sequence: CASSQGGQRNEKLFF. The CDR3 DNA reads TGCGCCAGCAGCCAAGGTGGGCAGAGGAATGAAAAACTGTTTTTT. The chain recombines TRBV4-3 with TRBJ1-4; D is undetermined. Per germline, CDR1 LGHNA and CDR2 YSLEER. The V end was cut by 1 base, the J end by 5 bases, with 11 bases between. The CDR3 extends over 15 amino acids.

The CDR3 loop is CASSPPERGLFF. CDR3 nucleotide sequence: TGTGCCAGCAGCCCGCCGGAGAGGGGGCTGTTTTTT. The chain links TRBV11-2 to TRBJ2-2; the D gene could be TRBD1 or TRBD2 (5 bases each). This CDR3 is 12 amino acids long. Per germline, CDR1 SGHAT and CDR2 FQNNGV. Trimming stripped 5 bases from V and 13 bases from J, with 14 bases between.

The chain has TRBV29-1 and TRBJ2-4, with TRBD1 identical over 7 bases. The CDR3 spans 13 residues. Germline V lookup: CDR1 SQVTM, CDR2 ANQGSEA. Trimming took 6 bases from V and 3 from J; bases not matched to a gene: 5. The CDR3 region has the DNA TGCAGCGTATGGGACAGAGACAAAAACATTCAGTACTTC. Encoded protein: CSVWDRDKNIQYF.